This T cell receptor (beta chain) was retrieved from a study of cytomegalovirus exposure and HLA in healthy donors. General study findings and limits: In an earlier analysis, most TCR beta V segments were productive about 87% or about 30% of the time. Near-uniform donor sequencing depth was presumed by presence/absence analyses.

The PCR made use of 60 Vbeta and 13 Jbeta primers. Profiling relied on immunoSEQ multiplex PCR, and the TCRdb table lists in-frame clones only, not all of them. This listing includes some 120,000 clones. Germline loops: CDR1 MNHNY, CDR2 SVGAGI (reference sequence). The CDR3 contains 15 residues. Concerning this clone itself: The antigen is not known.

This chain joins TRBV6-6 and TRBJ2-5; the match to TRBD2 covers 14 bases. The closer fit of TRBJ2-7 to the DNA end suggests the J call may be wrong. Sequences were obtained from PBMCs. This sequence originates from a man younger than 35 in good health and CMV-seronegative. The CDR3 nucleotides read TGTGCCAGCACCGGGACTAGCGGGAGCTCCTACGAGCAGTACTTC. Its translation is CASTGTSGSSYEQYF.